What follows is one T cell receptor (beta chain) and its context. Its specificity is unknown. The repertoire was sequenced with immunoSEQ multiplex PCR; TCRdb's copy has only in-frame clones and lacks some. The repertoire holds approximately 980,000 clones, with about 80% as singletons. The data are from a study of shared clonotypes between healthy human individuals. Regarding the study as a whole: Some naive CD4 clonotypes, 4.5% to 5.5%, turned up in common across four donors. Larger richness was generally estimated for naive than memory subsets.

CD45RA-negative memory and CD45RA+ naive subsets were split from the CD4+ cells. The CDR3 is 15 residues long. The V end was cut by 0 bases, the J end by 3 bases, with 10 bases between. CDR1 SGDLS and CDR2 YYNGEE come from the germline V gene. This receptor was identified in a man younger than 35 in good health. The V gene is TRBV9, the J gene TRBJ2-1; no reliable D call. What was sequenced was memory CD4+ T cells sorted from blood. Subset described: CD45RA-negative fraction. The CDR3 bases are TGTGCCAGCAGCGTAGCAGGTGGGGTCTACAATGAGCAGTTCTTC. This encodes CASSVAGGVYNEQFF.